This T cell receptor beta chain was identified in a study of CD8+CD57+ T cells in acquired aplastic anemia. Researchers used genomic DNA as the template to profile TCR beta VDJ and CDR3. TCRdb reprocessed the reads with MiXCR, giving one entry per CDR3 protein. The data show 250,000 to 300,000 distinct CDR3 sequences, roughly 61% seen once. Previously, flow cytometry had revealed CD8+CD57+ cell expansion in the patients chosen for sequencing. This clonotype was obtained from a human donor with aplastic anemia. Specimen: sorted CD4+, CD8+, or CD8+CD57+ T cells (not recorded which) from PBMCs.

The CDR3: CSVTGTDPNQPQHF. The DNA of the CDR3 is TGCAGCGTTACCGGGACTGACCCCAATCAGCCCCAGCATTTT. The chain is built from TRBV29-1 and TRBJ1-5; tentative D call: TRBD1 (5 bases). V was shortened by 5 bases and J by 3 bases, with 14 bases between the two germline ends. Germline CDR1 SQVTM, CDR2 ANQGSEA. The CDR3 sequence is 14 residues long.